This entry lists 11 T cell receptor beta chains sequenced from one sample in a study of cytomegalovirus exposure and HLA in healthy donors. 13 Jbeta primers and 60 Vbeta primers were used for the PCR. TCRdb's copy holds only in-frame clones and misses some; the assay was immunoSEQ multiplex PCR. With 130,000 to 150,000 clones in the sample, the ten largest clones hold 2% to 3%. The sample was PBMCs. These receptors all stem from a man aged 35-49 years in good health and CMV-seronegative.

The J gene is TRBJ1-6, the V gene TRBV5-4, with D maybe TRBD1 (6 bases). CDR3 length: 14 amino acids. Germline CDR1 is SGHNT and CDR2 is YYREEE (reference sequence). V was trimmed by 4 bases and J by 7 bases, leaving 12 bases between them. The CDR3 protein is CASSPNRENSPLHF. CDR3 coding DNA: TGTGCCAGCAGCCCAAACAGGGAGAATTCACCCCTCCACTTT.

The V call is TRBV18, the J call TRBJ1-1, with 8 bases fitting TRBD1. Germline V gives CDR1 KGHSH, CDR2 LQKENI. J was trimmed by 3 bases and V by 4 bases; bases with no gene match: 4. The CDR3 totals 14 residues. The CDR3 DNA reads as TGTGCCAGCTCACGTCTGACAGGGGACACTGAAGCTTTCTTT. Protein product: CASSRLTGDTEAFF.

This chain links TRBV10-3 with TRBJ2-5; 14 bases fit TRBD2. The V gene's germline CDR1 is ENHRY and CDR2 SYGVKD. V shed 8 bases, J shed 4 bases, and the junction held 18 bases outside the gene matches. The CDR3 is 19 residues long. CDR3 nucleotide sequence: TGTGCCATCCGACGGACTAGCGGGGGGCCCGGGGCTACAGGAGAGACCCAGTACTTC. Translated, it gives CAIRRTSGGPGATGETQYF.

The rearrangement joins TRBV28 to TRBJ1-3; TRBD1 agrees at 10 bases. This CDR3 has 17 amino acids. J was trimmed by 4 bases and V by 5 bases; bases with no gene match: 11. Germline CDR1 MDHEN, CDR2 SYDVKM. The CDR3 is CASSARQGAASGNTIYF. The CDR3 nucleotides are TGTGCCAGCAGTGCGCGACAGGGGGCGGCCTCAGGAAACACCATATATTTT.

This sequence joins TRBV6-1 and TRBJ1-1; TRBD1 agrees at 8 bases. V lost 8 bases to trimming and J lost 4 bases; unmatched junction nucleotides: 12. CDR1 is MNHNS, CDR2 SASEGT, per germline. This CDR3 region has 15 residues. CDR3 amino acids: CASSREGQAATEAFF. The CDR3, as DNA: TGTGCCAGCTCCCGTGAGGGACAGGCGGCCACTGAAGCTTTCTTT.

The J gene is TRBJ1-2, the V gene TRBV5-4, with 8 bases that match TRBD1. This CDR3 is built from 17 residues. Germline V gene sequence: CDR1 SGHNT, CDR2 YYREEE (reference sequence). V was clipped by 0 bases and J by 4 bases; unmatched bases: 11. The CDR3 loop reads CASSLGAGGNPGYGYTF. In DNA form, the CDR3 reads TGTGCCAGCAGCTTGGGGGCAGGGGGCAATCCGGGCTATGGCTACACCTTC.

This chain joins TRBV5-1 and TRBJ2-1; the match to TRBD2 covers 14 bases. Looked up from germline, CDR1 is SGHRS and CDR2 is YFSETQ. This CDR3 is built from 17 residues. With V trimmed by 3 bases and J by 4 bases, 6 bases remained unmatched. CDR3 bases: TGCGCCAGCAGCTCCCCCGGGACTAGCGGGGGATACAATGAGCAGTTCTTC. Its translation is CASSSPGTSGGYNEQFF.

J is TRBJ1-1 and V is TRBV28; 11 nucleotides agree with TRBD1. Germline CDR1 and CDR2: MDHEN and SYDVKM. Trimming removed 7 bases from V and 4 bases from J; junction bases left unmatched: 8. The CDR3 length is 15 residues. CDR3 region: CASTRRDRGVTEAFF. The CDR3 DNA reads as TGTGCCAGCACCCGCCGGGACAGGGGGGTCACTGAAGCTTTCTTT. The entire variable domain, with the rest obtained from reference TRBV28 and TRBJ1-1, is as follows: DVKVTQSSRYLVKRTGEKVFLECVQDMDHENMFWYRQDPGLGLRLIYFSYDVKMKEKGDIPEGYSVSREKKERFSLILESASTNQTSMYLCASTRRDRGVTEAFFGQGTRLTVV.

V usage is TRBV11-2 and J usage is TRBJ1-4; D is uncertain. Germline V gene sequence: CDR1 SGHAT, CDR2 FQNNGV. The CDR3 is 15 residues long. With 1 base removed from V and 5 bases from J, the gap between germline ends came to 11 bases. The DNA of the CDR3 is TGTGCCAGCAGCTTAGTGGCTCTGGGCAATGAAAAACTGTTTTTT. Its translation is CASSLVALGNEKLFF. The variable domain in full, completed from reference TRBV11-2 and TRBJ1-4, reads EAGVAQSPRYKIIEKRQSVAFWCNPISGHATLYWYQQILGQGPKLLIQFQNNGVVDDSQLPKDRFSAERLKGVDSTLKIQPAKLEDSAVYLCASSLVALGNEKLFFGSGTQLSVL.

The V and J genes are TRBV18 and TRBJ2-1; maybe TRBD2 (5 bases). Germline loops: CDR1 KGHSH, CDR2 LQKENI. CDR3 size: 14 residues. V gave up 0 bases and J gave up 10 bases, with 13 bases separating them. In DNA form, the CDR3 reads TGTGCCAGCTCACCACCGTCGAGGGAAGGCGAGCAGTTCTTC. It yields the protein CASSPPSREGEQFF.

The chain has TRBV4-3 and TRBJ1-1; D is undetermined. Germline-derived CDR1 and CDR2 are LGHNA and YSLEER. V gave up 4 bases and J gave up 3 bases, with 15 bases separating them. This CDR3 region has 15 residues. The CDR3 sequence is CASSLLRGSHTEAFF. CDR3 bases: TGCGCCAGCAGCCTACTCCGAGGGAGTCACACTGAAGCTTTCTTT.